These T cell receptor beta chains were read from a single sample in a study of blood T cell repertoires in COVID-19. TCRdb keeps only in-frame clones here, not all; method: immunoSEQ multiplex PCR. Found here are 130,000 or so clones, roughly 83% of them singletons; the top ten hold approximately 18%. What was sequenced was peripheral blood. The receptors were sampled from a woman older than 75 with acute or convalescent COVID-19. The CDR3 runs from the conserved cysteine through the conserved F or W.

V gene,J gene,CDR3 protein
TRBV7-2,TRBJ1-6,CASSLRRGNSPLHF
TRBV18,TRBJ2-1,CASSPLAGEIGEQFF
TRBV11-3,TRBJ2-4,CASTFSSTISGGYSQNIQYF
TRBV5-8,TRBJ1-2,CASRNRDRGQYGYTF
TRBV5-6,TRBJ2-2,CASSLLVPSSGTNTGELFF
TRBV6-2/TRBV6-3,TRBJ1-1,CASSYRSANTEAFF
TRBV28,TRBJ1-6,CASSPLPAGGWSPLHF
TRBV11-2,TRBJ1-1,CASSENTGITEAFF
TRBV7-2,TRBJ2-2,CASSLGGTLIGELFF
TRBV5-1,TRBJ2-7,CASSLEVGTGAPEQYF
TRBV25-1,TRBJ1-4,CASSEGRTTNEKLFF
TRBV5-6,TRBJ2-7,CASSLSGRPPYEQYF
TRBV5-4,TRBJ2-5,CASSNPSAGGRETQYF
TRBV5-1,TRBJ2-1,CASSLRQGANEQFF
TRBV10-1,TRBJ2-1,CASSEFRLAGGLDEQFF
TRBV14,TRBJ1-6,CASSSGIYNSPLHF
TRBV19,TRBJ1-1,CASSKTGGGGTEAFF
TRBV29-1,TRBJ1-2,CSVEVSGTGDELYGYTF
TRBV4-1,TRBJ1-3,CASSQAGGVGNTIYF
TRBV30,TRBJ2-1,CAWSAGLAGVNEQFF
TRBV5-6,TRBJ1-2,CASSTRTGGIGYTF